The clone carrying this TCR beta chain was observed a few times. The antigen is not known. This sample was taken from a study of early T cells in non-severe SARS-CoV-2 infection. This CDR3 has 15 amino acids. The V end lost 3 bases, the J end lost 4 bases, and 12 bases lay between the germline ends. Looked up from germline, CDR1 is MNHEY and CDR2 is SMNVEV (reference sequence). Attachment of unique molecular identifiers to individual cDNA molecules was performed. TCRdb processed the 5' RACE reads anew with MiXCR; each CDR3 protein has one entry. In the table there are fewer than 95,000 distinct CDR3 sequences, 16% of which are singletons. The study's findings and limits: Matching against VDJdb likely underestimated virus-specific expansions, favoring anti-spike CD8.

This chain links TRBV27 with TRBJ2-2; D is unresolved. This receptor was identified in an adult who was a healthcare worker with PCR-confirmed SARS-CoV-2 infection or an uninfected control (not recorded which). The sample here was whole blood, taken at baseline. For the CDR3, the DNA is TGTGCCAGCAGTTTTGGTGGGATCACCACCGGGGAGCTGTTTTTT. This gives the protein CASSFGGITTGELFF.